The 9 T cell receptor beta chains below come from one sample, sequenced in a study of blood T cell repertoires in COVID-19. Libraries were prepared by immunoSEQ multiplex PCR; TCRdb keeps only in-frame clonotypes and omits some of them. The sample has some 130,000 clones; roughly 90% are singletons. The source material was peripheral blood. These receptors all come from a man aged 55 to 70 with active or convalescent COVID-19.

This chain joins TRBV13 and TRBJ2-1, with a tentative D call TRBD2 (6 bases). V was shortened by 5 bases and J by 5 bases, with 7 bases between the two germline ends. Germline V gives CDR1 PRHDT, CDR2 FYEKMQ (reference sequence). The CDR3 runs 12 residues. CDR3 region: CASSRLDNEQFF. The CDR3 bases are TGTGCCAGCAGCCGACTAGACAATGAGCAGTTCTTC.

Only one count was recorded for this clone. The chain uses TRBV4-1 and TRBJ1-5; D is uncertain. This CDR3 is 14 amino acids long. V was pared by 5 bases and J by 0 bases, with 8 bases between. CDR1 and CDR2 (germline): MGHRA, YSYEKL. The CDR3 spells CASSSPTSNQPQHF. The CDR3 region has the DNA TGCGCCAGCAGCAGTCCTACTAGCAATCAGCCCCAGCATTTT.

V usage is TRBV30 and J usage is TRBJ2-1; 9 nucleotides align to TRBD1. Trimming at V came to 1 base and at J to 5 bases, leaving 6 bases not matched to a gene. There are 15 residues in the CDR3. The germline gives CDR1 GTSNPN, CDR2 SVGIG (reference sequence). CDR3 bases: TGTGCCTGGAGTGGACAGGGGGTTGCGGACAATGAGCAGTTCTTC. Encoded protein: CAWSGQGVADNEQFF.

The chain links TRBV29-1 to TRBJ2-1; maybe TRBD2 (7 bases). The CDR3 sequence is 14 residues long. Germline V lookup: CDR1 SQVTM, CDR2 ANQGSEA. Trimming shortened V by 8 bases and J by 7 bases, and 21 bases separated the two germline ends. CDR3 loop: CSPSRAGAPNEQFF. In DNA, the CDR3 is TGCAGCCCCAGCCGGGCGGGGGCCCCGAATGAGCAGTTCTTC.

The V gene is TRBV27, the J gene TRBJ1-4; D is possibly TRBD1 (5 bases). From germline, CDR1 is MNHEY and CDR2 SMNVEV (reference sequence). The CDR3 covers 16 residues. Trimming removed 5 bases from V and 0 bases from J, with 13 bases in between. In DNA form, the CDR3 reads TGTGCCAGCAGTCCCCGGGGAGGGGCAACTAATGAAAAACTGTTTTTT. Translating it yields CASSPRGGATNEKLFF.

The V and J genes are TRBV19 and TRBJ2-5; 7 nucleotides match TRBD1. Germline CDR1 reads LNHDA; CDR2 reads SQIVND (reference sequence). V lost 5 bases to trimming and J lost 5 bases; unmatched junction nucleotides: 8. The CDR3 spans 14 residues. CDR3 region: CASSAYRGGETQYF. CDR3 nucleotide sequence: TGTGCCAGTAGTGCCTACAGGGGCGGCGAGACCCAGTACTTC. Supplemented by reference TRBV19 and TRBJ2-5, the full variable domain reads DGGITQSPKYLFRKEGQNVTLSCEQNLNHDAMYWYRQDPGQGLRLIYYSQIVNDFQKGDIAEGYSVSREKKESFPLTVTSAQKNPTAFYLCASSAYRGGETQYFGPGTRLLVL.

The genes are TRBV28 and TRBJ1-2; 10 bases match TRBD1. The germline V gene has CDR1 MDHEN and CDR2 SYDVKM. The trim removed 7 bases at V and 4 bases at J, leaving 3 bases unmatched. The CDR3 sequence is 13 residues long. CDR3 residues: CASKTGGGYGYTF. The DNA of the CDR3 is TGTGCCAGCAAGACAGGGGGCGGCTATGGCTACACCTTC.

V usage is TRBV10-3 and J usage is TRBJ1-2, with D hard to call. Germline-derived CDR1 and CDR2 are ENHRY and SYGVKD. Between the trimmed V and J ends, which lost 3 bases and 12 bases, there was a span of 14 bases. CDR3 size: 12 residues. The chain's CDR3 is CAISDLRGIDTF. The CDR3 DNA reads as TGTGCCATCAGTGATCTGCGAGGTATCGACACCTTC.

In regard to this clone: Other nucleotide sequences in the sample specify the same CDR3. The J gene is TRBJ1-1, the V gene TRBV27; D is unclear. The length of the CDR3 is 13 residues. Per the germline V gene, CDR1 is MNHEY and CDR2 is SMNVEV (reference sequence). Trimming removed 0 bases at V and 1 base at J, with 3 bases between. CDR3 amino acids: CASSLSRNTEAFF. Here the CDR3 DNA reads TGTGCCAGCAGTTTATCGAGGAACACTGAAGCTTTCTTT.